Presented here are 20 T cell receptor beta chains from one specimen sequenced in a study of T cells in Graves' hyperthyroidism and ophthalmopathy. TCR beta CDR3 sequences were amplified from RNA transcripts. TCR CDR3 underwent first-round RT-PCR with the HTBI primer set. TCRdb itself ran the multiplex PCR reads through MiXCR, one entry per CDR3 protein. There are roughly 570,000 distinct CDR3 sequences in the sample; approximately 15% occur only once, and around 7.8% lies in the top ten. The sample consisted of blood. These receptors came from a woman in her 30s with Graves' hyperthyroidism.

This clonotype was seen repeatedly, ten times or more. The chain is built from TRBV12-3 or TRBV12-4 and TRBJ2-5; 9 positions agree with TRBD1. The junction had 5 bases not matched to a gene; V was cut back by 7 bases and J by 5 bases. The CDR3 length is 13 residues. This CDR3 is CASKTGGWETQYF. The CDR3 DNA follows: TGTGCCAGCAAAACAGGGGGCTGGGAGACCCAGTACTTC.

This clonotype was observed at least ten times. The chain links TRBV19 to TRBJ2-2; D is perhaps TRBD1 (6 bases). Germline CDR1 LNHDA, CDR2 SQIVND (reference sequence). V shed 5 bases and J shed 4 bases, with 14 bases lying between them. There are 15 residues in the CDR3. The CDR3, as DNA: TGTGCCAGTAGTCCAGGACAGACGCCCACCGGGGAGCTGTTTTTT. Its protein product is CASSPGQTPTGELFF. Full variable domain (outside the CDR3, taken from reference TRBV19 and TRBJ2-2): DGGITQSPKYLFRKEGQNVTLSCEQNLNHDAMYWYRQDPGQGLRLIYYSQIVNDFQKGDIAEGYSVSREKKESFPLTVTSAQKNPTAFYLCASSPGQTPTGELFFGEGSRLTVL.

V and J are TRBV6-1 and TRBJ2-1; tentative D call: TRBD2 (6 bases). The CDR3 has 15 residues. In germline, CDR1 is MNHNS, CDR2 SASEGT. Trimming shortened V by 7 bases and J by 4 bases, and 17 bases separated the two germline ends. The CDR3: CASIRSRDLYNEQFF. In DNA form, the CDR3 reads TGTGCCAGCATCCGAAGCCGGGACTTATACAATGAGCAGTTCTTC.

This clonotype came up many times. V and J are TRBV7-2 and TRBJ2-2; TRBD1 agrees at 8 bases. V lost 3 bases and J lost 2; bases outside the gene matches: 5. Germline V gene lookup returns CDR1 SGHTA and CDR2 FQGNSA. The CDR3 runs to 16 residues. CDR3 region: CASSFDRGPNTGELFF. The CDR3 DNA is TGTGCCAGCAGCTTCGACAGGGGCCCAAACACCGGGGAGCTGTTTTTT.

This clonotype was observed at least ten times. The V call is TRBV7-2, the J call TRBJ1-2; D uncertain. Trimming pared 5 bases from V and 2 bases from J, leaving 18 bases between. This CDR3 contains 16 residues. Germline-derived CDR1 and CDR2 are SGHTA and FQGNSA. This CDR3 reads CASSASPRGLNYGYTF. In nucleotides, the CDR3 is TGTGCCAGCAGCGCTTCCCCACGGGGTCTCAACTATGGCTACACCTTC.

This clonotype has just a few counts. The chain joins TRBV19 to TRBJ2-3; 10 bases are a match to TRBD1. This CDR3 spans 15 amino acids. V shed 5 bases, J shed 2 bases, and the junction held 4 bases outside the gene matches. Germline assignment: CDR1 LNHDA and CDR2 SQIVND (reference sequence). The CDR3 DNA sequence: TGTGCCAGTAGTGAGACAGGGGGCTACACAGATACGCAGTATTTT. Encoded protein: CASSETGGYTDTQYF.

The CDR3 protein is CASSSTGRGQFF. The CDR3 DNA reads as TGTGCCAGCAGTTCTACAGGACGCGGGCAGTTCTTC. The chain employs TRBV6-2 or TRBV6-3 and TRBJ2-1; D may be TRBD1 (5 bases). V was shortened by 4 bases and J by 12 bases, with 13 bases between the two germline ends. CDR3 size: 12 residues. Germline-derived CDR1 and CDR2 are MNHEY and SVGEGT.

The V and J genes are TRBV20-1 and TRBJ2-7, with TRBD2 matching over 8 bases. Germline lookup yields CDR1 DFQATT and CDR2 SNEGSKA (reference sequence). Losses at the gene ends were 6 bases for V and 0 bases for J; bases not matched to a gene: 10. This CDR3 region has 15 residues. CDR3 residues: CSAQDSGTPSYEQYF. CDR3 nucleotides: TGCAGTGCCCAAGATAGCGGGACTCCCTCCTACGAGCAGTACTTC.

The sample holds many counts of this clonotype. The chain links TRBV7-2 to TRBJ2-3; 11 bases line up with TRBD2. With 8 bases clipped from V and 3 bases from J, the junction kept 4 bases outside the gene matches. The CDR3 extends over 14 amino acids. The germline CDR1 and CDR2 sequences are SGHTA and FQGNSA. For the CDR3, the DNA is TGTGCCAGCGGCAGGACTAGCGGGACAGATACGCAGTATTTT. Protein product: CASGRTSGTDTQYF.

This clonotype was observed a handful of times. CDR3: CSARIQREGRTDTQYF. In nucleotides, the CDR3 is TGCAGTGCTAGAATCCAGCGGGAGGGCCGCACAGATACGCAGTATTTT. The J gene is TRBJ2-3, the V gene TRBV20-1, with TRBD2 matching over 10 bases. Looked up from germline, CDR1 is DFQATT and CDR2 is SNEGSKA (reference sequence). CDR3 length: 16 residues. Trimming took 2 bases from V and 1 from J; bases not matched to a gene: 6.

This clonotype was observed at least ten times. This chain connects TRBV29-1 to TRBJ2-1; 9 bases match TRBD1. The CDR3 runs 17 residues. V trimming: 0 bases; J trimming: 8 bases; junction bases outside the gene matches: 14. Germline CDR1 and CDR2: SQVTM and ANQGSEA. The CDR3: CSVEDLKGQGNLYEQFF. The DNA for the CDR3 is TGCAGCGTTGAAGATCTCAAGGGACAGGGTAACTTATATGAGCAGTTCTTC.

This clonotype was seen ten or more times. The gene calls are TRBV27 and TRBJ2-5; 9 bases line up with TRBD1. In germline, CDR1 is MNHEY, CDR2 SMNVEV (reference sequence). J lost 5 bases, V lost 6 bases, and 7 bases had no gene match. The CDR3 length is 14 residues. CDR3 residues: CASSQTGGGETQYF. The CDR3 nucleotides are TGTGCCAGCAGCCAAACAGGGGGCGGGGAGACCCAGTACTTC.

This chain links TRBV24-1 with TRBJ1-2; no firm D call. Germline V gene data show CDR1 as KGHDR and CDR2 as SFDVKD. The ends were cut back, 4 bases at V and 1 base at J, with 9 bases in the middle. The CDR3 consists of 14 residues. The CDR3: CATSEGPGNYGYTF. The CDR3 DNA follows: TGTGCCACCAGTGAAGGGCCGGGTAACTATGGCTACACCTTC.

In this sample, this clonotype turned up many times. The CDR3 DNA sequence: TGTGCCAGCAGCTCCACAGGGCTTTCTGGGGCCAACGTCCTGACTTTC. As protein: CASSSTGLSGANVLTF. This chain joins TRBV7-9 and TRBJ2-6; a possible D gene is TRBD1 (6 bases). The CDR3 is 16 residues long. The germline V gene has CDR1 SEHNR and CDR2 FQNEAQ (reference sequence). Between the trimmed V and J ends, which lost 4 bases and 1 base, there was a span of 11 bases.

A few counts support this clonotype. It is likely a read error, because the conserved phenylalanine at the end of the CDR3 is missing. The chain couples TRBV28 to TRBJ2-7, with a possible D match to TRBD1 (6 bases). The V and J ends lost 5 bases and 2 bases respectively, with 10 bases between them. The CDR3 contains 13 residues. The germline V gene encodes CDR1 MDHEN and CDR2 SYDVKM. DNA of the CDR3: TGTGCCAGCAGTAGGGACATTCCCTACGAGCAGTACTCC. Translation gives CASSRDIPYEQYS.

This clonotype has ten or more counts. V and J are TRBV11-2 and TRBJ2-3; 7 bases line up with TRBD2. The germline V gene encodes CDR1 SGHAT and CDR2 FQNNGV. This CDR3 region has 19 residues. V lost 1 base to trimming and J lost 2 bases; unmatched junction nucleotides: 15. CDR3 sequence reads: CASSLVPFEGRAYTDTQYF. The CDR3 DNA follows: TGTGCCAGCAGCTTAGTCCCCTTCGAGGGGAGGGCCTACACAGATACGCAGTATTTT.

The rearrangement joins TRBV4-1 to TRBJ2-7; D possibly uses TRBD1 or TRBD2 (5 bases each). V was shortened by 2 bases and J by 2 bases, with 13 bases between the two germline ends. CDR1 is MGHRA and CDR2 is YSYEKL in the germline V gene. The CDR3 loop spans 15 amino acids. The CDR3, as DNA: TGCGCCAGCAGCCAACCGGGACGTAAGCCCTACGAGCAGTACTTC. Translating gives CASSQPGRKPYEQYF.

In its sample, this clonotype was seen a few times. This chain joins TRBV20-1 and TRBJ2-1, with D unclear. The CDR3 runs to 16 residues. Per the germline V gene, CDR1 is DFQATT and CDR2 is SNEGSKA (reference sequence). With 0 bases removed from V and 7 bases from J, the gap between germline ends came to 19 bases. Here the CDR3 reads CSARDFPPLLVNEQFF. Here the CDR3 DNA reads TGCAGTGCTAGAGATTTTCCTCCCCTACTGGTTAATGAGCAGTTCTTC.

In its sample, this clonotype was seen many times. J is TRBJ1-5 and V is TRBV6-1; D gene ambiguous. Germline V gene sequence: CDR1 MNHNS, CDR2 SASEGT. The ends were cut back, 10 bases at V and 7 bases at J, with 17 bases in the middle. The CDR3 sequence is 13 residues long. The CDR3 coding sequence is TGTGCCACCTGCCGGGAAGCGGCACAGCCCCAGCATTTT. Translated: CATCREAAQPQHF.

In this sample, this clonotype turned up many times. The V gene is TRBV28, the J gene TRBJ2-5; TRBD2 matches 13 bases. V shed 6 bases and J 2 bases; nucleotides not matched to a gene: 6. CDR1 is MDHEN and CDR2 is SYDVKM in the germline V gene. The CDR3 sequence is 16 residues long. In DNA, the CDR3 is TGTGCCAGCAGCCCCTGGACTAGCGGGAGTCAAGAGACCCAGTACTTC. This codes for CASSPWTSGSQETQYF.